This entry lists 3 T cell receptor beta chains sequenced from one sample in a study of T cell repertoires in cytomegalovirus infection. MiXCR was run by TCRdb on the reads, yielding one entry per CDR3 protein. In the table there are more than 650,000 distinct CDR3 sequences, roughly 35% of which are singletons. The sequencing input was PBMCs. Every receptor here comes from a human donor in good health (CMV status not recorded). Some clones in this sample may be carry-over from other donors' samples.

As regards this clonotype: One junction end disagrees with the germline gene, perhaps due to a read error. This chain connects TRBV7-3 to TRBJ1-6, with D tentatively TRBD1 (5 bases). The CDR3 totals 17 residues. Germline values: CDR1 SGHTA, CDR2 FQGTGA. This CDR3 reads CASSLGRGSSYNSPLPF. The CDR3 DNA reads TGTGCCAGCAGCTTAGGGAGGGGAAGCTCCTATAATTCACCCCTCCCCTTT.

This clonotype showed up many times. The V and J genes are TRBV6-1 and TRBJ1-6; the D is unclear. Trimming left V 6 bases short and J 10 bases short, with 16 bases between. Germline V lookup: CDR1 MNHNS, CDR2 SASEGT. This CDR3 is 14 amino acids long. The CDR3 spells CASRGSVEGSPLHF. The CDR3 DNA sequence: TGTGCCAGCAGGGGGTCGGTGGAGGGATCACCCCTCCACTTT.

This rearrangement joins TRBV28 to TRBJ2-1, with 8 bases that match TRBD1. The CDR3 is 16 amino acids. The germline V gene encodes CDR1 MDHEN and CDR2 SYDVKM. J gave up 6 bases and V 8 bases, and 15 bases lay outside the gene matches. The CDR3 region has the DNA TGTGCCAGCCGCCACCCGGGCGGGACAGGCGGCAATGAGCAGTTCTTC. It encodes CASRHPGGTGGNEQFF.